This T cell receptor beta chain derives from a study of cytotoxic CD8 clonotypes in ibrutinib-treated CLL. Whole-study context: The patients comprised roughly 12 relapsed/refractory and about 15 treatment-naive cases, about 18 IGHV unmutated. The average sample held approximately 240,000 productive templates and 87,000 or so productive rearrangements. Study-wide results and caveats: Sustained-remission and progressing patients had different sampling times. Public clonotypes, rarely seen, contracted or held steady on treatment.

CDR1 and CDR2 from the germline V gene are SGHDN and FVKESK. V was cut by 4 bases and J by 7 bases, with 17 bases left in between. CDR3 size: 15 residues. A remark on this clone: The antigen remains unidentified.

The assay was immunoSEQ multiplex PCR, and TCRdb's table has in-frame clones only and misses some. The data show 160,000 or so clones, more than 70% seen once. This material consisted of PBMCs, taken at disease progression, from a patient treated with ibrutinib. The chain links TRBV14 to TRBJ2-1, with D perhaps TRBD1 or TRBD2 (6 bases each). This sequence was found in a human donor with chronic lymphocytic leukemia. In DNA form, the CDR3 reads TGTGCCAGCAGCCCAATACAGGGAGGCTCGAATGAGCAGTTCTTC. Amino acid sequence: CASSPIQGGSNEQFF.